This is a list of T cell receptor beta chains from one sample in a study of blood T cell repertoires in COVID-19. Assay used: immunoSEQ multiplex PCR; TCRdb lists only in-frame clones, some missing. The sample consists of about 230,000 clones, over 70% of them appearing once. Sequenced sample: peripheral blood. Receptor source: a woman older than 75 with acute or convalescent COVID-19. The conserved cysteine and the conserved F or W are not part of the CDR3 here. Some rows have no size entry. The others give once, few or many, or a class for an expanded clone.

j_gene | v_gene | abundance | CDR3aa
TRBJ2-1 | TRBV13 | once | ASSLVAGVLHEQF
TRBJ2-5 | TRBV11-1 | - | ASSPRLAGASETQY
TRBJ1-2 | TRBV27 | - | ASSTGGGTGIYGYT
TRBJ2-7 | TRBV5-1 | once | ASSPGVPRLRNSEQY
TRBJ2-1 | TRBV30 | - | AWSVSGLAGGGEQF
TRBJ2-2 | TRBV3-1/TRBV3-2 | - | ASRPPGQGNTGELF
TRBJ1-2 | TRBV19 | few | ASSIPGQANYGYT
TRBJ1-6 | TRBV27 | - | ASSLRSPGTGGSPLH
TRBJ2-1 | TRBV18 | - | ASSPRQQNEQF
TRBJ2-3 | TRBV7-2 | - | ASSLWTGGFTDTQY
TRBJ1-2 | TRBV9 | - | ASTLEGNPRGYT
TRBJ2-7 | TRBV12-3/TRBV12-4 | - | ASSASAPNEQY
TRBJ2-7 | TRBV5-1 | - | ASSIDRGLNEQY
TRBJ2-7 | TRBV21-1 | - | ASSKPPDRGIYEQY
TRBJ2-3 | TRBV10-1 | - | ASRQSGSSTDTQY
TRBJ1-3 | TRBV2 | - | ASSRDSFISGNTIY
TRBJ2-7 | TRBV3-1/TRBV3-2 | - | ASSPGGTSDSGEQY
TRBJ2-5 | TRBV27 | few | ASSPTIGTQY
TRBJ2-1 | TRBV6-5 | - | ASYTTGNRYNEQF
TRBJ2-2 | TRBV7-2 | - | ASSITSSGELF
TRBJ1-3 | TRBV2 | few | ASRQGPGNTIY
TRBJ2-3 | TRBV2 | - | ASSVPSGLRDTQY
TRBJ2-3 | TRBV18 | - | ASSPTPAGVTDTQY
TRBJ2-1 | TRBV11-3 | once | ASSGPTSGAGEQF
TRBJ2-3 | TRBV19 | - | ASSEGGGTDTQY
TRBJ2-2 | TRBV5-4 | - | ASSLSASGNTGELF
TRBJ2-7 | TRBV15 | once | ATSRGRGRGSYEQY
TRBJ2-3 | TRBV9 | few | ASAWRRGTDTQY
TRBJ1-5 | TRBV6-2/TRBV6-3 | - | ASSPSDSNQPQH
TRBJ2-7 | TRBV13 | - | ASSLEAGGSSYEQY
TRBJ2-1 | TRBV19 | - | ASSMRRLNEQF
TRBJ2-1 | TRBV29-1 | - | SAKTPGQAYNEQF
TRBJ2-1 | TRBV27 | once | ASSFRLAGGPINEQF
TRBJ2-7 | TRBV7-8 | - | ASSPLNGGIYEQY
TRBJ1-2 | TRBV7-6 | - | ASSLRTGPINYGYT
TRBJ1-6 | TRBV3-1/TRBV3-2 | - | ASRDRGSYNSPLH
TRBJ2-4 | TRBV6-6 | - | ASSLLRGEKNIQY
TRBJ1-5 | TRBV19 | - | ASSIIEVQINQPQH
TRBJ1-2 | TRBV21-1 | - | ASSKDGGYV
TRBJ1-3 | TRBV9 | few | ASSVARSGNTIY
TRBJ1-3 | TRBV18 | once | ASSPGGYSGNTIY
TRBJ1-4 | TRBV27 | - | ASRRDGGGNEKLF
TRBJ1-1 | TRBV7-2 | - | ASSRGTVNTEAF
TRBJ2-7 | TRBV6-1 | - | ASSQGQVLY
TRBJ1-5 | TRBV19 | - | ASSIDGTGNQPQH
TRBJ2-3 | TRBV5-1 | - | ASSQGQVSTDTQY
TRBJ2-1 | TRBV7-8 | - | ASSLGRTSGGNEQF
TRBJ1-2 | TRBV5-6 | - | ASNRDSYGYT
TRBJ2-1 | TRBV12-3/TRBV12-4 | - | ASSLDSNNEQF
TRBJ2-2 | TRBV5-1 | - | ASSPVRGWDGELF
TRBJ2-5 | TRBV5-1 | few | ASSEDSLGAMETQY
TRBJ2-2 | TRBV2 | - | ASSWLAGAVGELF
TRBJ1-6 | TRBV18 | - | ASSPTGGDIDSPLH
TRBJ1-2 | TRBV4-1 | - | ASSQEPAGAGYT
TRBJ1-2 | TRBV10-3 | - | AISESTNSYGYT
TRBJ2-1 | TRBV6-5 | - | ASKSGGLGNEQF
TRBJ2-5 | TRBV12-3/TRBV12-4 | once | ASSSPPGEPQY
TRBJ1-5 | TRBV19 | - | ASTLGGNPYSNQPQH